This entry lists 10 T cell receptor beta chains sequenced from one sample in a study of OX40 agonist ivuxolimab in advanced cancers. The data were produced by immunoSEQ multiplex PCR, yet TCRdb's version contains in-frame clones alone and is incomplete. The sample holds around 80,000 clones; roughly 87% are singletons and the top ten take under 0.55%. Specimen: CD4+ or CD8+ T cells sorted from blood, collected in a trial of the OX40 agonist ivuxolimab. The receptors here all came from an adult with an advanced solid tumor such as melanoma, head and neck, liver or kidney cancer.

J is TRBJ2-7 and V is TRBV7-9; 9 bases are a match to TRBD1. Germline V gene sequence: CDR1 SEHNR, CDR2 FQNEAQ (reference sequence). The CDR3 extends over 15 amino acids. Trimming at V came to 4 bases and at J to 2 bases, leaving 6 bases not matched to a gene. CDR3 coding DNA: TGTGCCAGCAGCTCTCCCGGGACAGGGACCTACGAGCAGTACTTC. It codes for CASSSPGTGTYEQYF.

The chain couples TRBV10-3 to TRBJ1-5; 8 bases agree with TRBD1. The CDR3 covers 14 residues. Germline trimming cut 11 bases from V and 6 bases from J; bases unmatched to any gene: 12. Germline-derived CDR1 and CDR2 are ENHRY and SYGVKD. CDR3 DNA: TGTGCCGTCTCAACCCAGGGGGCGGGTCAGCCCCAGCATTTT. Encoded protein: CAVSTQGAGQPQHF.

CDR3 sequence reads: CASSPTRSGRLSPWGEQFF. The CDR3, as DNA: TGTGCCAGCAGCCCGACTCGGAGCGGGAGGCTTTCTCCCTGGGGTGAGCAGTTCTTC. This chain uses TRBV11-2 with TRBJ2-1, with 9 bases matching TRBD2. The J segment lost 9 bases and the V segment lost 5 bases, leaving 23 bases of the junction unmatched. The CDR3 length is 19 residues. The germline gives CDR1 SGHAT, CDR2 FQNNGV.

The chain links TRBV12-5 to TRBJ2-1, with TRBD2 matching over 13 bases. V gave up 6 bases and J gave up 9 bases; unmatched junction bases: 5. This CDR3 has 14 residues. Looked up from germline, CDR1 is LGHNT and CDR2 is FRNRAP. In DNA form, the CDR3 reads TGTGCTAGTGGGGGGACTAGCGGGAAGGGTGAGCAGTTCTTC. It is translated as CASGGTSGKGEQFF.

Written as DNA, the CDR3 is TGTGCCAGCAGGGCAGGGGGAACCCCTTACGAGCAGTACTTC. Translating it yields CASRAGGTPYEQYF. The chain recombines TRBV5-4 with TRBJ2-7; 7 bases align to TRBD1. The CDR3 runs to 14 residues. CDR1 and CDR2 (germline): SGHNT, YYREEE (reference sequence). The junction had 9 bases not matched to a gene; V was cut back by 5 bases and J by 4 bases.

The chain's CDR3 is CASSQDGLNTEAFF. Written as DNA, the CDR3 is TGTGCCAGCAGCCAGGACGGACTGAACACTGAAGCTTTCTTT. The chain joins TRBV11-3 to TRBJ1-1; D is ambiguous. The V end lost 5 bases, the J end lost 0 bases, and 10 bases lay between the germline ends. Germline V gene data show CDR1 as SGHNT and CDR2 as YENEEA. The CDR3 is 14 residues long. Drawing the rest from reference TRBV11-3 and TRBJ1-1, the complete variable domain is EAGVVQSPRYKIIEKKQPVAFWCNPISGHNTLYWYLQNLGQGPELLIRYENEEAVDDSQLPKDRFSAERLKGVDSTLKIQPAELGDSAVYLCASSQDGLNTEAFFGQGTRLTVV.

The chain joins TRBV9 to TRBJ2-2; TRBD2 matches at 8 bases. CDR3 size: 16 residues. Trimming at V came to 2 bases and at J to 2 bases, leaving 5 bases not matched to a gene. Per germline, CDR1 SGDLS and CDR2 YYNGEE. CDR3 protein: CASSVGGGSNTGELFF. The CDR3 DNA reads TGTGCCAGCAGCGTTGGCGGGGGGTCAAACACCGGGGAGCTGTTTTTT.

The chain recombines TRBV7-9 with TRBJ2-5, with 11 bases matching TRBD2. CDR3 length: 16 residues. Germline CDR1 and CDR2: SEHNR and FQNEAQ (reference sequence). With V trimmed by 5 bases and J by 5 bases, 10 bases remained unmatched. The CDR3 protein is CASSLRETSGKETQYF. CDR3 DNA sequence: TGTGCCAGCAGCCTGCGGGAGACTAGCGGGAAGGAGACCCAGTACTTC.

CDR3 nucleotides: TGTGCCTGGAGTGTTCCCGGACAGGGTGACACTGAAGCTTTCTTT. The encoded protein is CAWSVPGQGDTEAFF. This rearrangement joins TRBV30 to TRBJ1-1; 8 bases line up with TRBD1. V lost 0 bases and J lost 3; bases outside the gene matches: 6. This CDR3 region has 15 residues. In germline, CDR1 is GTSNPN, CDR2 SVGIG (reference sequence).

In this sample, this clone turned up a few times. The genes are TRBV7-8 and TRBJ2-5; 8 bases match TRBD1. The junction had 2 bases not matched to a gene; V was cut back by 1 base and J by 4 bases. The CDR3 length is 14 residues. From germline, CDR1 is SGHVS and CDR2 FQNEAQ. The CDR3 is CASSLGGQGETQYF. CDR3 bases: TGTGCCAGCAGCTTAGGCGGACAGGGAGAGACCCAGTACTTC.